This T cell receptor (beta chain) stems from a study of radiation and T cells in renal cell carcinoma. Study observations and caveats: Dominant CDR3 motifs were more common in irradiated tumors than controls. Irradiated tumors had higher TCR clonality than control tumors.

Here immunoSEQ multiplex PCR was the method, and the copy in TCRdb shows in-frame clones only, minus some. The table shows 15,000 or so clones, with 58% occurring only once. The treatment: treatment-naive control, cytoreductive nephrectomy. Details on this clone: Its antigen remains unidentified.

V was pared by 3 bases and J by 6 bases, with 8 bases between. CDR3 length: 13 amino acids. CDR1 and CDR2 from the germline V gene are KGHSH and LQKENI. This rearrangement joins TRBV18 to TRBJ2-2, with D uncertain. This TCR came from a man aged 35-49 years with renal cell carcinoma. The source was tumor tissue, collected from a patient whose treatment was nephrectomy without radiotherapy. In nucleotides, the CDR3 is TGTGCCAGCTCACCCCAGGAATCCGGGGAGCTGTTTTTT. Protein sequence: CASSPQESGELFF.